This T cell receptor beta chain was obtained from a study of control samples from healthy donors and cancer patients. The table came from immunoSEQ multiplex PCR; TCRdb's copy has only in-frame clones and leaves some out. The sample gives about 130,000 clones, more than 85% of which show up once; around 1.8% is in the top ten. The J segment lost 1 base and the V segment lost 3 bases, leaving 5 bases of the junction unmatched. The CDR3 is 15 residues long. Germline V gives CDR1 MRHNA, CDR2 SNTAGT. Sequenced sample: blood. This rearrangement joins TRBV6-4 to TRBJ1-1; 7 nucleotides line up with TRBD1. The origin of this receptor is a man between 18 and 29 years old in good health. The CDR3 sequence is CASSERGGENTEAFF. The DNA of the CDR3 is TGTGCCAGCAGTGAACGAGGGGGCGAGAACACTGAAGCTTTCTTT.